This TCR beta chain was identified during a study of shared clonotypes between healthy human individuals. Study in general: A couple of women and three men aged 18 to 49 made up the donors. Broader study findings: Only blood samples were collected, and tissue repertoires likely differ. It was expected that sequencing depth would affect clonotype sharing among donors. Unshared clonotypes carried lower generation probabilities than those common to all four donors.

Germline-derived CDR1 and CDR2 are KGHSH and LQKENI. After removal of 6 bases from V and 1 base from J, the junction contained 9 bases not matched to a gene. This CDR3 comprises 17 residues. TCRdb's copy holds only in-frame clones and misses some; the assay was immunoSEQ multiplex PCR. This sample yields roughly 2 million clones, of which 90% to 96% are seen a single time; about 0.13% belongs to the top ten. Comment on this clone: Its antigen is undetermined.

The chain couples TRBV18 to TRBJ2-6; the match to TRBD1 covers 7 bases. This sequence originates from a man aged 18 to 29 in good health. Sequencing was done on a sample of naive CD4+ T cells sorted from blood. Described subset: CD45RA+ positively selected. CDR3 DNA sequence: TGTGCCAGCTCGACAGGGTCTCCCTTTTCTGGGGCCAACGTCCTGACTTTC. The encoded protein is CASSTGSPFSGANVLTF.